The clone carrying this T cell receptor beta chain was seen many times. Its target is unknown. This record comes from a study of breast tumors, draining lymph nodes, adjacent tissues. Study-wide results and limits: The data were judged consistent with most tumor T cells coming from lymph node and expanding in tumor. Luminal-like breast cancer showed significantly greater tumor-nontumor repertoire similarity than basal-like breast cancer did.

TCRdb independently ran MiXCR on the multiplex PCR reads; one entry per CDR3 protein. The repertoire has some 120,000 distinct CDR3 sequences, approximately 21% of them found once; the top ten carry 2% to 2.5%. The lymph nodes were axillary draining lymph nodes from breast cancer patients. Sequencing used axillary lymph node tissue. This TCR was sampled from a female donor with breast cancer. Some clones in this sample may be carry-over from other donors' samples.

The CDR3 region is CASRLAGGFNEQFF. For the CDR3, the DNA is TGTGCCAGCAGGCTAGCGGGAGGGTTCAATGAGCAGTTCTTC. The rearrangement links TRBV27 to TRBJ2-1; 12 bases fit TRBD2. This CDR3 region has 14 residues. V was pared by 6 bases and J by 6 bases, with 3 bases of the junction left unmatched. The V gene's germline CDR1 is MNHEY and CDR2 SMNVEV (reference sequence).